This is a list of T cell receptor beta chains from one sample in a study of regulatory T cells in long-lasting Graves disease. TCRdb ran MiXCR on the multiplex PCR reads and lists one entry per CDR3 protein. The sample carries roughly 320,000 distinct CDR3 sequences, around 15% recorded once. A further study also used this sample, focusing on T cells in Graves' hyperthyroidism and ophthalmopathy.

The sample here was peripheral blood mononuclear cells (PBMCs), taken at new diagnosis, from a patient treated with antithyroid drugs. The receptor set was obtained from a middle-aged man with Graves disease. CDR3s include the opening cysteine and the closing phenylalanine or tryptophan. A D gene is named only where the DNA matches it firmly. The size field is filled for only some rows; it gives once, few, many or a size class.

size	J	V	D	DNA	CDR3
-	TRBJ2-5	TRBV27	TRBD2	TGTGCCAGCAGTACTAGACTAGCGGGGGGGGTTGAGACCCAGTACTTC	CASSTRLAGGVETQYF
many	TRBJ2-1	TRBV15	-	TGTGCCACCAGCAGAGTAGTAGGGAGCTACAATGAGCAGTTCTTC	CATSRVVGSYNEQFF
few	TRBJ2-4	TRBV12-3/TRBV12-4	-	TGTGCCAGCAGTTCTCGGGCGGTAGGCAAAAACATTCAGTACTTC	CASSSRAVGKNIQYF
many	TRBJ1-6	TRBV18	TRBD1	TGTGCCAGCTCACCACTGACAGGGCACAATTCACCCCTCCACTTT	CASSPLTGHNSPLHF
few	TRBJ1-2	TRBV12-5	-	TGTGCTAGTGGTTTGGGTGACAGGCCTGCTTATGGCTACACCTTC	CASGLGDRPAYGYTF
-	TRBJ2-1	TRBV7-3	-	TGTGCCAGCAGCCCCCGGACACGCATTGAGCAGTTCTTC	CASSPRTRIEQFF
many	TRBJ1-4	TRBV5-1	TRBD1	TGCGCCAGCAGCCTTGGGACAGGGGAAGAAAAACTGTTTTTT	CASSLGTGEEKLFF
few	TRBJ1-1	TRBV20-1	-	TGCAGTGCTAGAGCGTGGACCGCTGAAGCTTTCTTT	CSARAWTAEAFF
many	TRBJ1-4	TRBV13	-	TGTGCCAGCAGCCACCGGGCGGAGGTCGGCGAAAAACTGTTTTTT	CASSHRAEVGEKLFF
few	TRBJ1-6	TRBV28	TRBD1	TGTGCCAGCAGCCAGTATTCGGGACAGGGGTTAAATTCACCCCTCCACTTT	CASSQYSGQGLNSPLHF
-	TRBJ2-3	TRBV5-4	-	TGTGCCAGCAGCTTGTATTCGGTAGATACGCAGTATTTT	CASSLYSVDTQYF
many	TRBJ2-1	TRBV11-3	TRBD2	TGTGCCAGCAGCTATTCGACTAGCGGCTCCTACAATGAGCAGTTCTTC	CASSYSTSGSYNEQFF
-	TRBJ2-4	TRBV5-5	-	TGTGCCAGCAGCGAAGACGGGGGAACCAAAAACATTCAGTACTTC	CASSEDGGTKNIQYF
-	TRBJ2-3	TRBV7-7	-	TGTGCCAGCAGCTTAACCAGGGCGAAGGAAGATACGCAGTATTTT	CASSLTRAKEDTQYF
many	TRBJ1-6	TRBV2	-	TGTGCCAGCAGTGTCGAAAAGGGACGTAATTCACCCCTCCACTTT	CASSVEKGRNSPLHF
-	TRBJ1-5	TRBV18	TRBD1	TGTGCCAGCTCACCGCCCGGGACAGGGAATCAGCCCCAGCATTTT	CASSPPGTGNQPQHF
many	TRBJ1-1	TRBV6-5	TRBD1	TGTGCCAGCAGTTTCTTGAGACAGGGATCGAACACTGAAGCTTTCTTT	CASSFLRQGSNTEAFF
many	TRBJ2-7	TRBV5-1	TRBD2	TGCGCCAGCAGCTTGGCTCTTGGCGGGAGGTCCTACGAGCAGTACTTC	CASSLALGGRSYEQYF
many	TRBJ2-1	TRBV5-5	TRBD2	TGTGCCAGCAGCTTGGAAAGCGGGGCCTACAATGAGCAGTTCTTC	CASSLESGAYNEQFF
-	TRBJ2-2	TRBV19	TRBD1	TGTGCCAGTAGTATAGGACAGGGTTGGGCCGGGGAGCTGTTTTTT	CASSIGQGWAGELFF
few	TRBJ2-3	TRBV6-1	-	TGTGCCAGCAGGCCCGGGCTCAGCGCAGATACGCAGTATTTT	CASRPGLSADTQYF
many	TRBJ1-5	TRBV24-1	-	TGTGCCACCAGTGATCACCGGGGCCTCAATCAGCCCCAGCATTTT	CATSDHRGLNQPQHF
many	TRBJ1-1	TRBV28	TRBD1	TGTGCCAGCAGTTCGGCAGGGGGGTTTTACACTGAAGCTTTCTTT	CASSSAGGFYTEAFF
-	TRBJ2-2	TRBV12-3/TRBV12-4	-	TGTGCCAGCAGTTTTTCCCCGCACATAACAGGAGGACTTAACACCGGGGAGCTGTTTTTT	CASSFSPHITGGLNTGELFF
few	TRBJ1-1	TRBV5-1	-	TGCGCCAGCAGCTGGGATTGGGGGGGCCGCACTGAAGCTTTCTTT	CASSWDWGGRTEAFF
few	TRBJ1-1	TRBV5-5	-	TGTGCCAGCAGCTTGGAAACAGATTTGAACACTGAAGCTTTCTTT	CASSLETDLNTEAFF
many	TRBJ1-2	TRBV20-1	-	TGCAGTGCTAGACAATTACGTAACTATGGCTACACCTTC	CSARQLRNYGYTF
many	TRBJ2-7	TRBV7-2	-	TGTGCCAGCAGCGTAGATGACATAGCCACCTACGAGCAGTACTTC	CASSVDDIATYEQYF
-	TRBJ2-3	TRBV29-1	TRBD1	TGCAGCGTTGCGACAGGGGGCGAGGCAGATACGCAGTATTTT	CSVATGGEADTQYF
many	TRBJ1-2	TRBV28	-	TGTGCCAGCGGGAGGAGGGGATACACCTTC	CASGRRGYTF
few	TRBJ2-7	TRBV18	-	TGTGCCAGCTCGGCCGGGGCTTCCTACGAGCAGTACTTC	CASSAGASYEQYF
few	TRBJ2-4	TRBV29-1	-	TGCAGCGTTGAAGACCCTTCGGGAGCCAAAAACATTCAGTACTTC	CSVEDPSGAKNIQYF
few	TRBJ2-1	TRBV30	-	TGTGCCTGGTTAACTCAGGGTTTTGAGCAGTTCTTC	CAWLTQGFEQFF
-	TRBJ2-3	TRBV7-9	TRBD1	TGTGCCAGCAGCCCTCAGGGGGCGCACGATACGCAGTATTTT	CASSPQGAHDTQYF
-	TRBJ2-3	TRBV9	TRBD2	TGTGCCAGCAGCCCGCGGGGGGACACAGATACGCAGTATTTT	CASSPRGDTDTQYF
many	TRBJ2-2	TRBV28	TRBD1	TGTGCCAGCAGTTCTGACAGGGGGTCCACCGGGGAGCTGTTTTTT	CASSSDRGSTGELFF
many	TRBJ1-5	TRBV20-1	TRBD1	TGCAGTGCGACTACTGGGACAGGGGGCAATCAGCCCCAGCATTTT	CSATTGTGGNQPQHF
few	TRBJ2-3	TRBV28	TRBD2	TGTGCCAGCAGTGTGACTAGCGTCACAGATACGCAGTATTTT	CASSVTSVTDTQYF
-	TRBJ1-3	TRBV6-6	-	TGTGCCAGCAGTTACTCGCCGGGGCTTGGAAACACCATATATTTT	CASSYSPGLGNTIYF
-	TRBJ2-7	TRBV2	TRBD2	TGTGCCAGCAGTGCACTAGCGGGGGGGCCGAACGAGCAGTACTTC	CASSALAGGPNEQYF